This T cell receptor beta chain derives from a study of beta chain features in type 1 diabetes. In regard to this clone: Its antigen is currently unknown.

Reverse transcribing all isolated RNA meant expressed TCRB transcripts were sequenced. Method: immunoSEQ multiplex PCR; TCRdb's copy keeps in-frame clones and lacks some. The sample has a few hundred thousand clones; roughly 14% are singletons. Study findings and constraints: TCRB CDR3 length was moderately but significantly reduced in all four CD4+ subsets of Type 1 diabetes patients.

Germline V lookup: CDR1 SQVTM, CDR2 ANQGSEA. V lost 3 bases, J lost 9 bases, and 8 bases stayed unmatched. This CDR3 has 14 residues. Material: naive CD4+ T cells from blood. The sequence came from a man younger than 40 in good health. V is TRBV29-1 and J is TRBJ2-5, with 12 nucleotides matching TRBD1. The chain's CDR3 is CSVERDRGRRAQYF. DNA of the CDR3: TGCAGCGTTGAGAGGGACAGGGGGCGGAGGGCCCAGTACTTC.